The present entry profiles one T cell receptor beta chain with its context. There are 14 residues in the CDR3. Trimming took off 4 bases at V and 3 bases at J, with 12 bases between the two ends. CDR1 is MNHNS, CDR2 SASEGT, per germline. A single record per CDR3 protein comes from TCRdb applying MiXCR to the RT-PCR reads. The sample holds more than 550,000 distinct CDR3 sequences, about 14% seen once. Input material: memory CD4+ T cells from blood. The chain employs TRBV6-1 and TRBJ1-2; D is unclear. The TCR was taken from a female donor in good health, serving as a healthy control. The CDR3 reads CASSAHDGDYGYTF. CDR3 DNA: TGTGCCAGCAGTGCCCACGACGGAGACTATGGCTACACCTTC.